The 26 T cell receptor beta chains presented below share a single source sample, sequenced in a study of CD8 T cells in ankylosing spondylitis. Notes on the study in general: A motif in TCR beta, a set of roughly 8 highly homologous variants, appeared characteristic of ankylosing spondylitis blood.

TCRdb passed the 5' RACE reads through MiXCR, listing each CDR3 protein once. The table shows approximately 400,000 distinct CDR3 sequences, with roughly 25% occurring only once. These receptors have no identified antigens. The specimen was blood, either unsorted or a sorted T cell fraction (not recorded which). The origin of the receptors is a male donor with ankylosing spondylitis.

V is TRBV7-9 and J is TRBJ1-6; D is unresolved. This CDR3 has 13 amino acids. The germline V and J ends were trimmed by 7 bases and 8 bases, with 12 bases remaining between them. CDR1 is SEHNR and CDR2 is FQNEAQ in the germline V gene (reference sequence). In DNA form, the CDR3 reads TGTGCCAGCACCCTGCGTCAGGATTCACCCCTCCACTTT. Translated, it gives CASTLRQDSPLHF.

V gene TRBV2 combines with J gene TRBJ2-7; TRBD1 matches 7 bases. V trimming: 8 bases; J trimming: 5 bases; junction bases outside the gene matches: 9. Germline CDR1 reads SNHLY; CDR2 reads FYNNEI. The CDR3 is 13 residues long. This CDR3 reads CASRDSGIHEQYF. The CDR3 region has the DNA TGTGCCAGCCGGGACAGTGGCATTCACGAGCAGTACTTC. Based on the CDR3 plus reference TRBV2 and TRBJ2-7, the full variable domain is EPEVTQTPSHQVTQMGQEVILRCVPISNHLYFYWYRQILGQKVEFLVSFYNNEISEKSEIFDDQFSVERPDGSNFTLKIRSTKLEDSAMYFCASRDSGIHEQYFGPGTRLTVT.

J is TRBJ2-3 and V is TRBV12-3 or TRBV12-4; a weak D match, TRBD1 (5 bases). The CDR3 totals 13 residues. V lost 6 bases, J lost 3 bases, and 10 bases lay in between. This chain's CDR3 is CASSRKGTDTQYF. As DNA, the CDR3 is TGTGCCAGCAGCCGCAAGGGGACAGATACGCAGTATTTT.

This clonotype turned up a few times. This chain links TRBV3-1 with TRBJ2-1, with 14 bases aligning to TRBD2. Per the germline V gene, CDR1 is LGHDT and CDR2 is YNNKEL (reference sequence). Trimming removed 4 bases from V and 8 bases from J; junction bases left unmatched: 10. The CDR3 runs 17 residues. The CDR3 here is CASSPNVGTSGSHEQFF. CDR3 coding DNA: TGTGCCAGCAGCCCGAACGTCGGGACTAGCGGGAGCCATGAGCAGTTCTTC.

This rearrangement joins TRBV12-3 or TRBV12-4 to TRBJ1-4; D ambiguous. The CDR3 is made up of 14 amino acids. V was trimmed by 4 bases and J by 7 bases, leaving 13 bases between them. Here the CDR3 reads CASSSGWSGEKLFF. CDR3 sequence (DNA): TGTGCCAGCAGTTCTGGTTGGTCGGGTGAAAAACTGTTTTTT.

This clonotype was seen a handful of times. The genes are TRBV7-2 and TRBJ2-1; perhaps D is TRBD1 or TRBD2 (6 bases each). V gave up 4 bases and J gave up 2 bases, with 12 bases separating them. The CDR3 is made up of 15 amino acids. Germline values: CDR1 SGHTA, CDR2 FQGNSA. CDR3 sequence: CASSSSGAPYNEQFF. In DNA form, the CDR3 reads TGTGCCAGCAGCTCCTCGGGGGCCCCCTACAATGAGCAGTTCTTC. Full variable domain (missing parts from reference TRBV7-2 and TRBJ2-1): GAGVSQSPSNKVTEKGKDVELRCDPISGHTALYWYRQSLGQGLEFLIYFQGNSAPDKSGLPSDRFSAERTGGSVSTLTIQRTQQEDSAVYLCASSSSGAPYNEQFFGPGTRLTVL.

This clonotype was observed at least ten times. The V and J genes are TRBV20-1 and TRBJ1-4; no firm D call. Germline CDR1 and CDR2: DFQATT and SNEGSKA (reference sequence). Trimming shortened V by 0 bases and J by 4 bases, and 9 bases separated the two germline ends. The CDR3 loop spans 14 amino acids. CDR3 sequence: CSARDRTFNEKLFF. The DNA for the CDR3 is TGCAGTGCTAGAGATCGGACCTTTAATGAAAAACTGTTTTTT.

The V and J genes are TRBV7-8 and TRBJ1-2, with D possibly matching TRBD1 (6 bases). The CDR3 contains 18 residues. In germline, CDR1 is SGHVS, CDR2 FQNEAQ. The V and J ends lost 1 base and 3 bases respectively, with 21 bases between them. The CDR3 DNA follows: TGTGCCAGCAGCTTAGGGGTACAGGGTAACGGGTTCGACTATGGCTACACCTTC. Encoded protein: CASSLGVQGNGFDYGYTF.

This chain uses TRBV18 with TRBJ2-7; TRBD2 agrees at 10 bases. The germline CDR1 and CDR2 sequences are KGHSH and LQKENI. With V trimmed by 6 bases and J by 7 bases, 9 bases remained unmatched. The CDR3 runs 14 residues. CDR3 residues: CASSRSGRAFEQYV. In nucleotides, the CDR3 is TGTGCCAGCTCCCGCAGCGGGAGGGCGTTTGAGCAGTACGTC.

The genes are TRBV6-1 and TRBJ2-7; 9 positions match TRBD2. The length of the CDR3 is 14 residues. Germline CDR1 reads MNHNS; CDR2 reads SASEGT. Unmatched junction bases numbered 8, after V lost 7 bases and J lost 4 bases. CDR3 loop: CASTFSGSSYEQYV. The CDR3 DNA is TGTGCCAGCACCTTTAGCGGGAGCTCTTACGAGCAGTACGTC.

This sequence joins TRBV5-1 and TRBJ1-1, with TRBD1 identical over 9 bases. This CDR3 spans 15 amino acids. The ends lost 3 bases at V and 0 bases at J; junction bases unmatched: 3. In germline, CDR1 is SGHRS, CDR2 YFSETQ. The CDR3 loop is CASSSTGGLNTEAFF. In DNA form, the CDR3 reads TGCGCCAGCAGCTCAACAGGGGGCCTGAACACTGAAGCTTTCTTT.

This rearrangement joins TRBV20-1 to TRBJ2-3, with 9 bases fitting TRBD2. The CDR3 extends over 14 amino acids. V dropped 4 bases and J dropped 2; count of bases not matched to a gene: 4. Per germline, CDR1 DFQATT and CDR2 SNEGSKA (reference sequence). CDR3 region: CSATLAGLTDTQYF. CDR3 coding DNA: TGCAGTGCTACCCTAGCGGGGCTCACAGATACGCAGTATTTT.

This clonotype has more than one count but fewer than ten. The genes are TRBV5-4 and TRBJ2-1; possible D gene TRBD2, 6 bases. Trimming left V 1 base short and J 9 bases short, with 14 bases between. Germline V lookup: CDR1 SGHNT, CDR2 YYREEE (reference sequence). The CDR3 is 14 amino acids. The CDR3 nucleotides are TGTGCCAGCAGCTTGTCCAGGTTGGAGGGTGAGCAGTTCTTC. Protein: CASSLSRLEGEQFF.

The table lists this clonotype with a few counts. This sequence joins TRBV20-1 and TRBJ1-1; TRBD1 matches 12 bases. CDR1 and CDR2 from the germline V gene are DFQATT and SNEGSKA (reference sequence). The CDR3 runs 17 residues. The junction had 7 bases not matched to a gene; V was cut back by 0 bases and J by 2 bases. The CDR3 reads CSARDPGTGGFNTEAFF. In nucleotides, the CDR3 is TGCAGTGCTAGAGATCCGGGGACAGGGGGCTTTAACACTGAAGCTTTCTTT.

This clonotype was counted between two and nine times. CDR3 nucleotide sequence: TGTGCCACCAGTGAGGGTCTCCGAGGATCAGGAAACACCATATATTTT. This sequence encodes CATSEGLRGSGNTIYF. The chain recombines TRBV24-1 with TRBJ1-3; D is ambiguous. V dropped 4 bases and J dropped 4 bases, with 16 bases sitting between them. CDR1 is KGHDR, CDR2 SFDVKD, per germline. The CDR3 totals 16 residues.

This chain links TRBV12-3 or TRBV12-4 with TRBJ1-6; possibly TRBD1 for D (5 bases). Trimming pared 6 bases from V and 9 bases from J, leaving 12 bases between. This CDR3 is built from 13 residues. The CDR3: CASSGRGISPLHF. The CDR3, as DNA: TGTGCCAGCAGCGGTAGGGGAATTTCACCCCTCCACTTT.

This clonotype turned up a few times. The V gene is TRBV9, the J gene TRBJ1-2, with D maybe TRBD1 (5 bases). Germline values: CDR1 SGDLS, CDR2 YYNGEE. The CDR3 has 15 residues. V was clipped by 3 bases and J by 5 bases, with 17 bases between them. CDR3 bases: TGTGCCAGCAGCGCGGGGCGTTCGGGGGAATATGGCTACACCTTC. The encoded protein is CASSAGRSGEYGYTF.

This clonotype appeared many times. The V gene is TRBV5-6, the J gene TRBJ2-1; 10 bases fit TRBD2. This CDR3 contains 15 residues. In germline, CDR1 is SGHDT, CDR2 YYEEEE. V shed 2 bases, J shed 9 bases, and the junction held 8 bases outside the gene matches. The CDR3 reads CASSFISGRGGEQFF. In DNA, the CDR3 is TGTGCCAGCAGCTTTATCAGCGGGAGGGGAGGTGAGCAGTTCTTC.

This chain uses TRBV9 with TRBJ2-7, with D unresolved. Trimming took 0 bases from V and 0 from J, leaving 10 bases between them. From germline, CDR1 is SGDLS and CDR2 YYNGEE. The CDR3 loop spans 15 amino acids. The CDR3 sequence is CASSVGGGLSYEQYF. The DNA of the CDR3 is TGTGCCAGCAGCGTAGGAGGCGGTCTCTCCTACGAGCAGTACTTC.

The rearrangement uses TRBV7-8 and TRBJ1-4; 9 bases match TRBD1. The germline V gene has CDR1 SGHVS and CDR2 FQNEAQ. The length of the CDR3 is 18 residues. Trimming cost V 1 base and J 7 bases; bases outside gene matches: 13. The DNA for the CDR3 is TGTGCCAGCAGCTTAGTTGGGGACAGGGAAAACGGAGGTGAAAAACTGTTTTTT. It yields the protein CASSLVGDRENGGEKLFF. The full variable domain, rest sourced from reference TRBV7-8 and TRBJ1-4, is GAGVSQSPRYKVAKRGQDVALRCDPISGHVSLFWYQQALGQGPEFLTYFQNEAQLDKSGLPSDRFFAERPEGSVSTLKIQRTQQEDSAVYLCASSLVGDRENGGEKLFFGSGTQLSVL.

CDR3 loop: CSASPGSIDNQPQHF. The CDR3 nucleotides are TGCAGTGCTAGTCCAGGGAGTATCGACAATCAGCCCCAGCATTTT. The V and J genes are TRBV20-1 and TRBJ1-5; D may be TRBD1 (5 bases). Germline CDR1 reads DFQATT; CDR2 reads SNEGSKA (reference sequence). Between the trimmed V and J ends, which lost 3 bases and 3 bases, there was a span of 15 bases. The CDR3 length is 15 residues.

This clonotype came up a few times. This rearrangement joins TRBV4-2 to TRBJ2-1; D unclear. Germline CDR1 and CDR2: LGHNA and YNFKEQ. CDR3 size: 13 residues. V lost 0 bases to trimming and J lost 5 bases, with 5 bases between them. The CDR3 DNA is TGTGCCAGCAGCCAAGATTTACACAATGAGCAGTTCTTC. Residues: CASSQDLHNEQFF.

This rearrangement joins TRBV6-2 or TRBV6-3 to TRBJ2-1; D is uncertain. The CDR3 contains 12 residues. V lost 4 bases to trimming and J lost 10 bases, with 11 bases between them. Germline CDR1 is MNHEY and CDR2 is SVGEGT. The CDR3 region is CASSSDKGEQFF. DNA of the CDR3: TGTGCCAGCAGTTCTGACAAAGGGGAGCAGTTCTTC.

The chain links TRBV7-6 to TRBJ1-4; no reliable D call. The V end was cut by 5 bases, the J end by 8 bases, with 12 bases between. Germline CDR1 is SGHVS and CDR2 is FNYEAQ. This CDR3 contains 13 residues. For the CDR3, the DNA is TGTGCCAGCAGCCACGGACGCGGAGAAAAACTGTTTTTT. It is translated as CASSHGRGEKLFF.

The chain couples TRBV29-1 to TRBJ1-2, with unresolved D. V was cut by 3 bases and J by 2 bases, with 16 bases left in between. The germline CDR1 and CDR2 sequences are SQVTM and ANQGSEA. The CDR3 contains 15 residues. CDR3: CSVDYPRKANYGYTF. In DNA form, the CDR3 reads TGCAGCGTTGATTACCCCCGTAAAGCGAACTATGGCTACACCTTC.

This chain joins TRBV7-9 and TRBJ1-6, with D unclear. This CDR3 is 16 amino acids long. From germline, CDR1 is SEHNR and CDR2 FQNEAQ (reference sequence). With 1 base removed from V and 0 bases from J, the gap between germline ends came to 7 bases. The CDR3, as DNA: TGTGCCAGCAGCTTAGGAGTGAGCTCCTATAATTCACCCCTCCACTTT. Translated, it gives CASSLGVSSYNSPLHF.